The present entry profiles one T cell receptor beta chain with its context. The record originates from a study of blood T cell repertoires in COVID-19. Study details: Both acute and convalescent COVID-19 samples were obtained from the United States, Italy and Spain.

Original data processing: Cell counts per sample came from amplifying reference gene primers. Clones were sequenced by immunoSEQ multiplex PCR, and TCRdb holds only the in-frame ones, with some missing. V, J and clone size were drawn from that table, and D and trimming were deduced from the DNA. Found here are roughly 340,000 clones, approximately 91% of them singletons; the top ten hold 6% to 8%. V was clipped by 3 bases and J by 1 base; unmatched bases: 4. This CDR3 contains 15 residues. From germline, CDR1 is SNHLY and CDR2 FYNNEI. Sequencing used peripheral blood. The rearrangement uses TRBV2 and TRBJ2-5, with 8 bases fitting TRBD2. This receptor was obtained from a woman between 65 and 79 years old with COVID-19, enrolled during active disease. CDR3 amino acids: CASSDGGGIQETQYF. The DNA of the CDR3 is TGTGCCAGCAGTGATGGCGGGGGGATCCAAGAGACCCAGTACTTC.